This T cell receptor (beta chain) was documented in a study of cytomegalovirus exposure and HLA in healthy donors. Generated by immunoSEQ multiplex PCR, the TCRdb table keeps only in-frame clones and is missing some. This sample has roughly 48,000 clones; 88% occur once, and the top ten carry less than 7%. This CDR3 is built from 15 residues. Germline V CDR1 and CDR2: SGHTA, FQGNSA. Trimming stripped 5 bases from V and 4 bases from J, with 15 bases between. The receptor was isolated from a woman aged 30 to 39 in good health and CMV-seronegative. The chain carries TRBV7-2 and TRBJ1-3; D not certain. The sample was PBMCs. The CDR3 is CASSQRGRSGNTIYF. The CDR3 DNA reads as TGTGCCAGCAGCCAACGGGGTCGGTCAGGAAACACCATATATTTT.